The clone carrying this T cell receptor (beta chain) was detected only a few times. Its antigen is unidentified. The data derive from a study of molecular identifiers for immune sequencing clone quantification. Study-level points and caveats: Clones with over 20 RNA copies captured over 98% of effector molecules but under 1% of naive ones. In cases of identical TCR molecules sharing a barcode, highly expanded clone sizes could be underestimated.

Previously described methods and listed TCR primers produced bulk TCR libraries. TCRdb processed the PCR reads anew with MiXCR; each CDR3 protein has one entry. The sample comprises a few hundred thousand distinct CDR3 sequences, about a quarter of which are singletons, and 0.65% to 0.95% rests with the top ten. The CDR3 covers 13 residues. V shed 9 bases and J shed 6 bases, with 14 bases lying between them. CDR1 and CDR2 from the germline V gene are SGHTA and FQGNSA. The sequence was obtained from a human donor in good health. Some libraries in this study had Jurkat cell RNA spiked in. Sequencing was done on a sample of naive CD8+ T cells from blood, with Jurkat cell RNA spiked in. Subset denoted: FACS-sorted CD8+CD4-CCR7+CD45RA+ naive T cells. J is TRBJ2-2 and V is TRBV7-2; perhaps TRBD2 as D (6 bases). CDR3 nucleotides: TGTGCCAGTGGGGAGGATTCGGCCGGGGAGCTGTTTTTT. Its translation: CASGEDSAGELFF.